Listed below are T cell receptor beta chains from one sample, sequenced in a study of cytomegalovirus exposure and HLA in healthy donors. The table came from immunoSEQ multiplex PCR; TCRdb's copy has only in-frame clones and leaves some out. Altogether around 400,000 clones are present, 86% being singletons, with the ten largest covering roughly 0.82%. The sample consisted of PBMCs. These receptors all come from a woman aged 18-35 years in good health and CMV-seronegative. Each CDR3 is given with its conserved first and last residue. D genes are given only for firm matches. The listing skips clone size in some rows; elsewhere it reads once, few, many or a size class.

CDR3: CASSLVVRGTDTQYF
DNA: TGTGCCAGCAGCTTAGTAGTGAGGGGCACAGATACGCAGTATTTT
V: TRBV7-9
D: NA
J: TRBJ2-3
size: NA

CDR3: CATSRGGTAGNYGYTF
DNA: TGTGCCACCAGCAGAGGGGGGACAGCCGGTAACTATGGCTACACCTTC
V: TRBV15
D: TRBD1
J: TRBJ1-2
size: NA

CDR3: CASRSVAGPGELFF
DNA: TGTGCCAGCAGGTCGGTAGCGGGTCCCGGGGAGCTGTTTTTT
V: TRBV28
D: TRBD2
J: TRBJ2-2
size: NA

CDR3: CASSQAVAESSYNEQFF
DNA: TGTGCCAGCAGTCAAGCGGTGGCGGAGAGCTCCTACAATGAGCAGTTCTTC
V: TRBV27
D: NA
J: TRBJ2-1
size: NA

CDR3: CASSFGGIRETQYF
DNA: TGTGCCAGCAGCTTTGGCGGGATAAGGGAGACCCAGTACTTC
V: TRBV11-2
D: NA
J: TRBJ2-5
size: NA

CDR3: CASSPSGGYTDTQYF
DNA: TGTGCCAGCAGCCCTTCCGGGGGGTACACAGATACGCAGTATTTT
V: TRBV9
D: TRBD2
J: TRBJ2-3
size: NA

CDR3: CASRVRASGEQYF
DNA: TGTGCCAGCCGTGTACGGGCCAGCGGCGAGCAGTACTTC
V: TRBV28
D: NA
J: TRBJ2-7
size: NA

CDR3: CASSPLRDYSYNEQFF
DNA: TGTGCCAGCTCCCCCCTCCGAGACTATTCCTACAATGAGCAGTTCTTC
V: TRBV18
D: NA
J: TRBJ2-1
size: NA

CDR3: CASSLRTGQRNSPLHF
DNA: TGCGCCAGCAGCCTACGCACGGGACAGCGCAATTCACCCCTCCACTTT
V: TRBV4-1
D: TRBD1
J: TRBJ1-6
size: NA

CDR3: CSGGEDLNNEQFF
DNA: TGCAGCGGGGGGGAGGACTTAAACAATGAGCAGTTCTTC
V: TRBV29-1
D: NA
J: TRBJ2-1
size: NA

CDR3: CASSLAENTGELFF
DNA: TGTGCCAGCAGTTTAGCGGAGAACACCGGGGAGCTGTTTTTT
V: TRBV28
D: NA
J: TRBJ2-2
size: few

CDR3: CASSESGQGAPLLYF
DNA: TGTGCCAGCAGTGAATCGGGACAGGGGGCCCCTCTCTTATATTTT
V: TRBV25-1
D: TRBD1
J: TRBJ1-3
size: NA

CDR3: CASRTGMTYEQYF
DNA: TGTGCCAGCAGGACAGGAATGACCTACGAGCAGTACTTC
V: TRBV6-5
D: NA
J: TRBJ2-7
size: NA

CDR3: CASSYGGQGANYGYTF
DNA: TGTGCCAGCAGTTATGGAGGACAGGGGGCGAACTATGGCTACACCTTC
V: TRBV6-5
D: TRBD1
J: TRBJ1-2
size: NA

CDR3: CASSFRVVDSAGANVLTF
DNA: TGTGCCAGCAGTTTTAGGGTGGTAGACAGTGCTGGGGCCAACGTCCTGACTTTC
V: TRBV27
D: NA
J: TRBJ2-6
size: NA

CDR3: CASSEGASGGNEQYF
DNA: TGTGCCAGCAGTGAAGGAGCTAGCGGGGGAAACGAGCAGTACTTC
V: TRBV6-1
D: TRBD2
J: TRBJ2-7
size: NA

CDR3: CASSGQGTGTGELFF
DNA: TGTGCCAGCAGCGGACAGGGAACAGGTACTGGGGAGCTGTTTTTT
V: TRBV5-4
D: TRBD1
J: TRBJ2-2
size: NA

CDR3: CGWGGARAPGNTIYF
DNA: TGCGGCTGGGGGGGGGCCAGGGCCCCTGGAAACACCATATATTTT
V: TRBV30
D: NA
J: TRBJ1-3
size: NA

CDR3: CASSELAGIGNQPQHF
DNA: TGCGCCAGCAGCGAACTTGCAGGCATTGGGAATCAGCCCCAGCATTTT
V: TRBV4-1
D: NA
J: TRBJ1-5
size: NA

CDR3: CASSGGSHSKNIQYF
DNA: TGTGCCAGCAGTGGAGGCAGCCACTCCAAAAACATTCAGTACTTC
V: TRBV6-4
D: NA
J: TRBJ2-4
size: NA

CDR3: CAWSAKLAGGLDQETQYF
DNA: TGTGCCTGGAGTGCCAAACTAGCGGGGGGGCTGGATCAAGAGACCCAGTACTTC
V: TRBV30
D: TRBD2
J: TRBJ2-5
size: once

CDR3: CASSFGQGGDGELFF
DNA: TGCGCCAGCAGCTTCGGACAGGGTGGTGACGGGGAGCTGTTTTTT
V: TRBV5-1
D: TRBD1
J: TRBJ2-2
size: few

CDR3: CASSEGTWRTDTQYF
DNA: TGTGCCAGCAGTGAAGGGACTTGGCGCACAGATACGCAGTATTTT
V: TRBV2
D: NA
J: TRBJ2-3
size: NA

CDR3: CASSRTGEVYEQYF
DNA: TGTGCCAGCAGCAGGACAGGTGAAGTATACGAGCAGTACTTC
V: TRBV27
D: TRBD1
J: TRBJ2-7
size: few

CDR3: CASSFGDFYEQYF
DNA: TGTGCCAGCAGCTTTGGGGACTTCTACGAGCAGTACTTC
V: TRBV7-9
D: NA
J: TRBJ2-7
size: NA

CDR3: CASRQTNEKLFF
DNA: TGTGCCAGCAGACAGACTAATGAAAAACTGTTTTTT
V: TRBV6-1
D: NA
J: TRBJ1-4
size: NA

CDR3: CASSQQDRVTGELFF
DNA: TGCGCCAGCAGCCAACAGGACAGGGTCACCGGGGAGCTGTTTTTT
V: TRBV4-1
D: TRBD1
J: TRBJ2-2
size: NA

CDR3: CASSQRTSGQETQYF
DNA: TGCGCCAGCAGCCAACGGACTAGCGGGCAAGAGACCCAGTACTTC
V: TRBV4-1
D: TRBD2
J: TRBJ2-5
size: NA

CDR3: CASSPRAGLGTEPQHF
DNA: TGCGCCAGCAGCCCGAGGGCCGGATTAGGGACAGAGCCCCAGCATTTT
V: TRBV4-1
D: TRBD1
J: TRBJ1-5
size: once

CDR3: CASSPGQERETQYF
DNA: TGCGCCAGCAGCCCAGGACAGGAGAGGGAGACCCAGTACTTC
V: TRBV5-1
D: TRBD1
J: TRBJ2-5
size: NA

CDR3: CASRGDRGLVGYIQYF
DNA: TGTGCCAGCAGAGGGGACAGGGGGCTGGTTGGGTACATTCAGTACTTC
V: TRBV2
D: TRBD1
J: TRBJ2-4
size: once

CDR3: CSVEGFRERTGGIRVNEQFF
DNA: TGCAGCGTTGAAGGATTTAGGGAACGGACAGGGGGCATAAGGGTGAATGAGCAGTTCTTC
V: TRBV29-1
D: TRBD1
J: TRBJ2-1
size: NA